The clone carrying this T cell receptor (beta chain) was observed many times. No antigen is known for it. Germline CDR1 is LNHNV and CDR2 is YYDKDF (reference sequence). J gave up 5 bases and V 2 bases, and 6 bases lay outside the gene matches. This CDR3 comprises 15 residues. TCRdb fed the 5' RACE reads into MiXCR, producing one record per CDR3 protein. The sample lists 250,000 to 350,000 distinct CDR3 sequences; around 15% were seen once. The data derive from a study of T-cell memory formation after mild COVID-19. The overall study: Clusters were largely donor specific.

Overall study findings and caveats: CD4/CD8 balance held among clones contracting day 15 to 85, and later expanders leaned CD4+.

V is TRBV15 and J is TRBJ1-5; 7 bases map to TRBD1. The receptor comes from a young man who had mild COVID-19 (a few samples of this study predate the infection). Cell type and time point are not known. The sequenced sample was PBMCs or a T cell subset sorted from them (not recorded which). The CDR3 sequence is CATSRSRGTDQPQHF. The CDR3 nucleotides read TGTGCCACCAGCAGAAGTAGGGGGACAGATCAGCCCCAGCATTTT.